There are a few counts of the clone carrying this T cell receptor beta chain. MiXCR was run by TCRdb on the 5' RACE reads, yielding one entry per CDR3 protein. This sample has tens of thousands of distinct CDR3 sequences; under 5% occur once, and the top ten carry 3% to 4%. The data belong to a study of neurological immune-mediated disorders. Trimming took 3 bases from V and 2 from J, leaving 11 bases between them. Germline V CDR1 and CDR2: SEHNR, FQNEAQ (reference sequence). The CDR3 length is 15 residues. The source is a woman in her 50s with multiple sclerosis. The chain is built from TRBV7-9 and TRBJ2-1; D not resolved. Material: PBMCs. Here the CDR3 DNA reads TGTGCCAGCAGCTTTAAACAGTCAACCTACAATGAGCAGTTCTTC. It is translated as CASSFKQSTYNEQFF.